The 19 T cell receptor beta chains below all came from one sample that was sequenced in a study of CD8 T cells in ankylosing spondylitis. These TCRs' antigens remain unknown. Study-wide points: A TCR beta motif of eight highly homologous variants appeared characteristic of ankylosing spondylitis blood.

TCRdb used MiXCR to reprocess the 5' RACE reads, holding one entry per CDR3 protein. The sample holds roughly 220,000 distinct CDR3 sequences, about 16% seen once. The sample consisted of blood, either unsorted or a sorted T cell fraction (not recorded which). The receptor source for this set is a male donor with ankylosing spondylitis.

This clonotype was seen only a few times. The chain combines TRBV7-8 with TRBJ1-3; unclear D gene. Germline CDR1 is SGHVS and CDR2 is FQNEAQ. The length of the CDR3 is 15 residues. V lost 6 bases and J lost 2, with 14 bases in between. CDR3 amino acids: CASRTTDGPGNTIYF. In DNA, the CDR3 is TGTGCCAGCAGGACTACCGACGGACCTGGAAACACCATATATTTT.

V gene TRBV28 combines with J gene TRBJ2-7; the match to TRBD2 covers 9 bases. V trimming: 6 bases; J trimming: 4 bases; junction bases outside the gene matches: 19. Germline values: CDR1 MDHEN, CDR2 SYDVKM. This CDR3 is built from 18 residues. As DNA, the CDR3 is TGTGCCAGCAGCCTACCGGGACTAGCTATCTTAAGGGGGTACGAGCAGTACTTC. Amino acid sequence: CASSLPGLAILRGYEQYF.

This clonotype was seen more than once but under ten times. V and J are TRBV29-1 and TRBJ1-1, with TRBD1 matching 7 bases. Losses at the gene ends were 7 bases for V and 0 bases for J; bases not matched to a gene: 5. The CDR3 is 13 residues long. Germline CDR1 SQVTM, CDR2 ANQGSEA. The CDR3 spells CSAGTDLNTEAFF. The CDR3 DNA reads TGCAGCGCCGGGACAGATCTGAACACTGAAGCTTTCTTT. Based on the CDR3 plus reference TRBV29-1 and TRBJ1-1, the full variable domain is SAVISQKPSRDICQRGTSLTIQCQVDSQVTMMFWYRQQPGQSLTLIATANQGSEATYESGFVIDKFPISRPNLTFSTLTVSNMSPEDSSIYLCSAGTDLNTEAFFGQGTRLTVV.

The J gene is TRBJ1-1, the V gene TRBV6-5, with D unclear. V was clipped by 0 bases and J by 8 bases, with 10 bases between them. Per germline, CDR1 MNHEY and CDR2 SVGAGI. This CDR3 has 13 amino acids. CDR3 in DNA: TGTGCCAGCAGTTACTCGGACGGTCTCGAAGCTTTCTTT. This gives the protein CASSYSDGLEAFF.

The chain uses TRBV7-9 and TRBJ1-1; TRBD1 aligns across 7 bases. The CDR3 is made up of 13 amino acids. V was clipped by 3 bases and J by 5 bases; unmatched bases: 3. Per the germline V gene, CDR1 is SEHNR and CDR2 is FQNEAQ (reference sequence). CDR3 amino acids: CASSFDRETEAFF. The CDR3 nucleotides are TGTGCCAGCAGCTTCGACAGGGAAACTGAAGCTTTCTTT.

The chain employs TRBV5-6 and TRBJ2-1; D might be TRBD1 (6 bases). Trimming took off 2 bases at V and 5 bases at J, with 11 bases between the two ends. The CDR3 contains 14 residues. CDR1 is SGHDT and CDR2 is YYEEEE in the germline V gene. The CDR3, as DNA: TGTGCCAGCAGCTTTTTAACAGGGCACAATGAGCAGTTCTTC. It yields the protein CASSFLTGHNEQFF.

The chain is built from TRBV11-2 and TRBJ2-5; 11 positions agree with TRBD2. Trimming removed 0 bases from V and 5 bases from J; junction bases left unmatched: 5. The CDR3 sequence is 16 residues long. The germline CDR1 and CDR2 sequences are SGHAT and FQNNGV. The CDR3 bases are TGTGCCAGCAGCTTAGAACTAGCGGGAGAGGGGGAGACCCAGTACTTC. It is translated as CASSLELAGEGETQYF. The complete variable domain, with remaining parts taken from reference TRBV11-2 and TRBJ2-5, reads EAGVAQSPRYKIIEKRQSVAFWCNPISGHATLYWYQQILGQGPKLLIQFQNNGVVDDSQLPKDRFSAERLKGVDSTLKIQPAKLEDSAVYLCASSLELAGEGETQYFGPGTRLLVL.

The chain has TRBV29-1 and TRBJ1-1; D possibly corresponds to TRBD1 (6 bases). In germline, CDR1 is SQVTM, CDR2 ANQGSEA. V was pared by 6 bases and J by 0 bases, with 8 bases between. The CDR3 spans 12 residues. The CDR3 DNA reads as TGCAGCGTCGGGACAATGAACACTGAAGCTTTCTTT. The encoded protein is CSVGTMNTEAFF.

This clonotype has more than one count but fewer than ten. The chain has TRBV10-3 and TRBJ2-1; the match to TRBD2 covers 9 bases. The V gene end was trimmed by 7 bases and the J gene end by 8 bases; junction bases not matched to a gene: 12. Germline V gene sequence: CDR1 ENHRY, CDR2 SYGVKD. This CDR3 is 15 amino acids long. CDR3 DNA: TGTGCCATCACCCCGGACGGGCGGGGGGGGCATGAGCAGTTCTTC. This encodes CAITPDGRGGHEQFF.

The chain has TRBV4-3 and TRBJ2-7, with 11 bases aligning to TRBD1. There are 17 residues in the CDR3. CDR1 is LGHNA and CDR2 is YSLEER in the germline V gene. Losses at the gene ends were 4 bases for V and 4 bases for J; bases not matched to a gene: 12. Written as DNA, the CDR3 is TGCGCCAGCAGCCCGTCCCAACCAGGGGACAGGGGGTACGAGCAGTACTTC. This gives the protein CASSPSQPGDRGYEQYF.

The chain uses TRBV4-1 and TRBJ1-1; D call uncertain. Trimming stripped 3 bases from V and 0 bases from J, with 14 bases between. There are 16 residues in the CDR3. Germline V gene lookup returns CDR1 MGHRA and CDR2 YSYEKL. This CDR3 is CASSQAPDVMNTEAFF. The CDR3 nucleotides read TGCGCCAGCAGCCAGGCCCCGGACGTTATGAACACTGAAGCTTTCTTT.

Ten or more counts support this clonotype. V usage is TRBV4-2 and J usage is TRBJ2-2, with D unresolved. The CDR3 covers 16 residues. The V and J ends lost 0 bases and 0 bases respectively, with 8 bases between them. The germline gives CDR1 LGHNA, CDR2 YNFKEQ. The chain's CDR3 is CASSQDPATNTGELFF. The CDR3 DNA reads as TGTGCCAGCAGCCAAGATCCGGCGACGAACACCGGGGAGCTGTTTTTT.

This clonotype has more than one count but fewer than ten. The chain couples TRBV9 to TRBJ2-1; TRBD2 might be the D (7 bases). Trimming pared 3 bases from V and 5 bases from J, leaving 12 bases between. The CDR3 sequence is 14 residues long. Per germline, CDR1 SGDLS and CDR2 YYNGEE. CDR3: CASSGGGGDNEQFF. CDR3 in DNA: TGTGCCAGCAGCGGCGGAGGGGGGGACAATGAGCAGTTCTTC.

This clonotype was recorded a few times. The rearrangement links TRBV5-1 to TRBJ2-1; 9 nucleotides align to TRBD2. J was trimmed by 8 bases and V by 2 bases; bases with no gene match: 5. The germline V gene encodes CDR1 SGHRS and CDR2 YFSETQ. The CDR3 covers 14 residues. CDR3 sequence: CASSFYSGRDEQFF. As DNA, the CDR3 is TGCGCCAGCAGCTTCTATAGCGGGAGAGATGAGCAGTTCTTC.

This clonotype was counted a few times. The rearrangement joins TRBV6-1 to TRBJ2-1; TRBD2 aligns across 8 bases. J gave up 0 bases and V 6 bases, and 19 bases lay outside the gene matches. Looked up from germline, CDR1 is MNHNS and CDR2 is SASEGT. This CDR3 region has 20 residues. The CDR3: CASSDLVLAGLTPSYNEQFF. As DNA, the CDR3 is TGTGCCAGCAGCGATCTTGTCTTAGCGGGGCTAACCCCCTCCTACAATGAGCAGTTCTTC.

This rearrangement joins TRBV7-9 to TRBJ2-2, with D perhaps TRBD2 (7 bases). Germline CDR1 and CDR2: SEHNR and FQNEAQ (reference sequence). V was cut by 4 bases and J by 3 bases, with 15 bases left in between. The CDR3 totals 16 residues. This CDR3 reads CASSYAPGGDTGELFF. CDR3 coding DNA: TGTGCCAGCAGCTATGCTCCGGGGGGCGACACCGGGGAGCTGTTTTTT.

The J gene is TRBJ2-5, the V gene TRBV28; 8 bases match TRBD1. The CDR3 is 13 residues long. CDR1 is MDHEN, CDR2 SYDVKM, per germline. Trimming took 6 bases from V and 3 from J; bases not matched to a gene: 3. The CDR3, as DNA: TGTGCCAGCAGCGAGACAGGGGAAGAGACCCAGTACTTC. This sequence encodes CASSETGEETQYF.

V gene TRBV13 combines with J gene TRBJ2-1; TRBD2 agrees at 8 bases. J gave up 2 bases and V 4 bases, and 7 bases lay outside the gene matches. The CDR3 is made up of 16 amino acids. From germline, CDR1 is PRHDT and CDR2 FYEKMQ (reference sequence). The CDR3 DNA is TGTGCCAGCAGCTCCCGGGAGGGAGCCACCTACAATGAGCAGTTCTTC. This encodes CASSSREGATYNEQFF.

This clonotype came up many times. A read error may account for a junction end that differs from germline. The DNA for the CDR3 is TGTGCCAGCGGCAGGGACGTCCCGCATTTT. This gives the protein CASGRDVPHF. The J gene is TRBJ2-3, the V gene TRBV12-3 or TRBV12-4, with D perhaps being TRBD1 or TRBD2 (5 bases each). The CDR3 loop spans 10 amino acids.